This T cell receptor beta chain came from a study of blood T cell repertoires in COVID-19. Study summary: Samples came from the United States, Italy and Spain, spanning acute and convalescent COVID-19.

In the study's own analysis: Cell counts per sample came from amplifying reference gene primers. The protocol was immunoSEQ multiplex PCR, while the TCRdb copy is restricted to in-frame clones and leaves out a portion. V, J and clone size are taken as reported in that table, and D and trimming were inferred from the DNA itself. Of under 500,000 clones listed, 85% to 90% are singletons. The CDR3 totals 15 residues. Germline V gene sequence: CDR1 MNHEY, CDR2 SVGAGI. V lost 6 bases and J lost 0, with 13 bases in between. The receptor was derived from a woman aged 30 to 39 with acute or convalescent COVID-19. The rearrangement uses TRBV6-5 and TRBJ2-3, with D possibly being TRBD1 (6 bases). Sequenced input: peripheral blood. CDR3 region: CASRPTGPSTDTQYF. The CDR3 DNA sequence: TGTGCCAGCAGACCAACAGGGCCTAGCACAGATACGCAGTATTTT.